This TCR beta chain was profiled in a study of OX40 agonist ivuxolimab in advanced cancers. Whole-study context: An agonistic anti-OX40 (CD134) antibody, ivuxolimab, was used to treat the patients. The study gave patients intravenous ivuxolimab at 0.01 to 10 mg/kg every 2 weeks. General observations from the study: The investigators did not determine what antigen specificity the expanded peripheral T cells had.

Assay used: immunoSEQ multiplex PCR; TCRdb lists only in-frame clones, some missing. This table has 100,000 to 150,000 clones, around 93% appearing once. About this clone: Its antigen is still unknown.

The sequence was obtained from an adult with an advanced solid tumor such as melanoma, head and neck, liver or kidney cancer. Here the sequenced sample was CD4+ or CD8+ T cells sorted from blood, taken in a trial of the OX40 agonist ivuxolimab.

In DNA form, the CDR3 reads TGTGCCACCCGAGGCGGACAGAGATCTATGGGCTACACCTTC. Translation gives CATRGGQRSMGYTF. The V and J genes are TRBV2 and TRBJ1-2; perhaps TRBD1 as D (6 bases). This CDR3 comprises 14 residues. Germline V gives CDR1 SNHLY, CDR2 FYNNEI. V lost 10 bases and J lost 8, with 23 bases in between.